This T cell receptor beta chain was identified during a study of blood T cells in healthy people across ages. Roughly 9.2 milliliters of peripheral blood were drawn from each donor into EDTA-treated tubes. Total RNA extraction produced at least 6 micrograms (per sample) for the study. V gave up 4 bases and J gave up 4 bases; unmatched junction bases: 10. CDR1 is SGHTA, CDR2 FQGNSA, per germline. The CDR3 loop spans 16 amino acids. Primers used in a second PCR of roughly 7 to 12 cycles were a sample-barcoded 5' primer and a J-beta primer mix. From the 5' RACE reads, TCRdb called clonotypes with MiXCR, one entry per CDR3 protein. The profile covers 1 million to 1.2 million distinct CDR3 sequences, with 35% to 40% appearing a single time and over 10% taken by the ten largest.

The source material was blood. This sequence originates from a man between 18 and 29 years old in good health. The chain employs TRBV7-2 and TRBJ2-5; 9 positions agree with TRBD1. CDR3 loop: CASSSSTDRGRETQYF. CDR3 nucleotide sequence: TGTGCCAGCAGCTCGTCCACGGACAGGGGCCGAGAGACCCAGTACTTC.